The present T cell receptor (beta chain) was sequenced within a study of molecular identifiers for immune sequencing clone quantification. TCRdb analysed the PCR reads with MiXCR anew, one entry per CDR3 protein. The table records 65,000 or so distinct CDR3 sequences, around 18% of them present only once. With 10%, 30% or 50% of RNA, about 20,000 to 1,100,000 naive CD8 T cells were sequenced. The CDR3 contains 15 residues. CDR1 and CDR2 from the germline V gene are MNHEY and SVGEGT. Trimming stripped 7 bases from V and 5 bases from J, with 18 bases between. This clonotype was counted ten times or more.

The chain has TRBV6-2 or TRBV6-3 and TRBJ1-5, with D uncertain. This TCR was recovered from a human donor in good health. Some libraries in this study had Jurkat cell RNA spiked in. Input material: naive CD8+ T cells from blood, with Jurkat cell RNA spiked in. The subset here: FACS-sorted CD8+CD4-CCR7+CD45RA+ naive T cells. In DNA form, the CDR3 reads TGTGCCAGCACCAACGACGGGGAGGAGGATCAGCCCCAGCATTTT. It codes for CASTNDGEEDQPQHF.